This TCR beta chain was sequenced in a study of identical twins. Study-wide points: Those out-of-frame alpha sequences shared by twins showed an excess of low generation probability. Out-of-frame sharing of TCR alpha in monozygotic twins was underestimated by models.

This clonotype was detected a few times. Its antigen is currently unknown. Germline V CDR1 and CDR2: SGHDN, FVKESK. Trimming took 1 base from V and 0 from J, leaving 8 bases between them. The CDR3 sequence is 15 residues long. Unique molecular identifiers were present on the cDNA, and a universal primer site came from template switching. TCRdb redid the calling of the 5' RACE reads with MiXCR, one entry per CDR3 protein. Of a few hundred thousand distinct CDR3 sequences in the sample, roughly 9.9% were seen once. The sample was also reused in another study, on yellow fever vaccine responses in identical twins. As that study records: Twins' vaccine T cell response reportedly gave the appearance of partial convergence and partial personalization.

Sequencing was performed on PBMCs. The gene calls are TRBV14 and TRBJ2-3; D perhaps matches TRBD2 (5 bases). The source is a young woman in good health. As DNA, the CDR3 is TGTGCCAGCAGCCAAGGACCTAGCAGCACAGATACGCAGTATTTT. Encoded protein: CASSQGPSSTDTQYF.